The clone carrying this T cell receptor (beta chain) was counted ten times or more. Its specificity is unknown. TCRdb reprocessed the 5' RACE reads with MiXCR, giving one entry per CDR3 protein. In the table there are approximately 260,000 distinct CDR3 sequences, around 9.1% of which are singletons. The data are from a study of CD8 T cells in ankylosing spondylitis. Overall study findings and caveats: Earlier studies detected some motif variants in reactive arthritis synovial fluid and blood. Within peripheral blood, clones linked to disease were CD8+ and relatively rare. Within matched ankylosing spondylitis synovial fluid, disease-linked clones were reportedly significantly enriched.

The sequenced sample was blood, either unsorted or a sorted T cell fraction (not recorded which). This clonotype was sampled from a male donor with ankylosing spondylitis or in good health (not recorded which).

The CDR3 DNA follows: TGTGCCAGCAGCTCCACAGGACTAGCGGGAAAGGGGGCCTACAATGAGCAGTTCTTC. Encoded protein: CASSSTGLAGKGAYNEQFF. This chain uses TRBV9 with TRBJ2-1, with 12 bases matching TRBD2. Trimming took 4 bases from V and 2 from J; bases not matched to a gene: 13. The CDR3 is 19 residues long. Germline values: CDR1 SGDLS, CDR2 YYNGEE.